This T cell receptor (beta chain) was identified in a study of T-cell reconstitution after alpha-beta-depleted transplantation in children. Findings and caveats of the study: Roughly two months post-transplant, alpha-beta T cells reportedly originated from several hundred graft clones that had expanded. Most T-cell counts and diversity one year after the transplant came from T cells that were newly produced. After transplant, high TCRbeta diversity at day 60 in some patients arose from surviving recipient T cells and thymic progenitors.

The library targeted TCRbeta and was prepared with unique molecular identifiers. Via MiXCR, TCRdb re-called the PCR reads, giving one row per CDR3 protein. Of more than 400,000 distinct CDR3 sequences listed, around 10% are singletons. This clonotype showed up just a few times. Antigen unknown. V dropped 5 bases and J dropped 4 bases, with 12 bases sitting between them. This CDR3 is 13 amino acids long. CDR1 and CDR2 from the germline V gene are SEHNR and FQNEAQ (reference sequence). This specimen consisted of PBMCs, mostly from graft donor cells, obtained 180 days after TCRalphabeta/CD19-depleted stem cell transplant. The sequence came from a female patient aged 2 to 10 who had a stem cell transplant for aplastic anemia, so the T cells may come from the graft donor. V usage is TRBV7-9 and J usage is TRBJ2-7; D may be TRBD1 (6 bases). CDR3 in amino acids: CASSPTRGYEQYF. In DNA form, the CDR3 reads TGTGCCAGCAGCCCCACAAGGGGGTACGAGCAGTACTTC.